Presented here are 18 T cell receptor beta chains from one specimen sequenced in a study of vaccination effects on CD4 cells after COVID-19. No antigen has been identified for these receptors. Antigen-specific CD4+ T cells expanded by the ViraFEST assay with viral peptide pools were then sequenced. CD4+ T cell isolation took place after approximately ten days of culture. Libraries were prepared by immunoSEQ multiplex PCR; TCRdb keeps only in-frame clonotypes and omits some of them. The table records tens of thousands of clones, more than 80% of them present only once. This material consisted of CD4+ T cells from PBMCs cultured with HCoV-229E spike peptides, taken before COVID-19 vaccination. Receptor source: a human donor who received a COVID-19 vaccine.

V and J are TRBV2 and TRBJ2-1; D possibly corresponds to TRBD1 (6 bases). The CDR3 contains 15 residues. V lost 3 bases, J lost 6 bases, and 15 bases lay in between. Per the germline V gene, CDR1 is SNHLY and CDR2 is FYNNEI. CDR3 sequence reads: CASSEDSGGVNEQFF. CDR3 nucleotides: TGTGCCAGCAGTGAGGACAGCGGAGGAGTCAATGAGCAGTTCTTC.

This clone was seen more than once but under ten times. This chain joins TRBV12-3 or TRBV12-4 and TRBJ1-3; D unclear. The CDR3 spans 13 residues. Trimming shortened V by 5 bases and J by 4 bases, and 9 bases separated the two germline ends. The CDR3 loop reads CASSPEYGNTIYF. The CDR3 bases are TGTGCCAGCAGTCCGGAGTACGGAAACACCATATATTTT.

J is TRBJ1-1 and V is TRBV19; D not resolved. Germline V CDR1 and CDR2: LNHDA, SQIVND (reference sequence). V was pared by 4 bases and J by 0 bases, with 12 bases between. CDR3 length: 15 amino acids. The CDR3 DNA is TGTGCCAGTAGTACCGGCAGGCCAATGAACACTGAAGCTTTCTTT. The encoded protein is CASSTGRPMNTEAFF.

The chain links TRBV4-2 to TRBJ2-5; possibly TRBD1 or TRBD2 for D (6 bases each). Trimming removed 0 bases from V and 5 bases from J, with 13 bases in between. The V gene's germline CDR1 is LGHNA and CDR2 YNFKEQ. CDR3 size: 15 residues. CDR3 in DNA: TGTGCCAGCAGCCAAGAGTTACTAGGGGGGGAGACCCAGTACTTC. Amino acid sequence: CASSQELLGGETQYF.

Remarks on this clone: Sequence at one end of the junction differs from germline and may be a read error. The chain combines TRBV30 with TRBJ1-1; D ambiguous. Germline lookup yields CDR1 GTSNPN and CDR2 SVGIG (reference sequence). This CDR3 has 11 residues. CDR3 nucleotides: TGTGCCTGGAGTCCAAACAGTGAAGCTTTCTTT. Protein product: CAWSPNSEAFF.

CDR3 DNA sequence: TGTGCCAGCAGTTTATCGTTCTCCAGGGGGCTGGTGAGAACCGGGGAGCTGTTTTTT. Translating gives CASSLSFSRGLVRTGELFF. The V gene is TRBV27, the J gene TRBJ2-2, with TRBD1 matching 8 bases. Germline V gene data show CDR1 as MNHEY and CDR2 as SMNVEV (reference sequence). J gave up 5 bases and V 0 bases, and 14 bases lay outside the gene matches. The length of the CDR3 is 19 residues.

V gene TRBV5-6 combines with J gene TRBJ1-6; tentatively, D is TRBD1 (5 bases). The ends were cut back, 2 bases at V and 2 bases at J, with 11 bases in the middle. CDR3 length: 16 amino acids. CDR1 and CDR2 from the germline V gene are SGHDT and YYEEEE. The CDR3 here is CASSLFWDPYNSPLHF. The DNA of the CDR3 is TGTGCCAGCAGCTTATTTTGGGACCCCTATAATTCACCCCTCCACTTT. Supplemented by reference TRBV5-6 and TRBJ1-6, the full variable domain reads DAGVTQSPTHLIKTRGQQVTLRCSPKSGHDTVSWYQQALGQGPQFIFQYYEEEERQRGNFPDRFSGHQFPNYSSELNVNALLLGDSALYLCASSLFWDPYNSPLHFGNGTRLTVT.

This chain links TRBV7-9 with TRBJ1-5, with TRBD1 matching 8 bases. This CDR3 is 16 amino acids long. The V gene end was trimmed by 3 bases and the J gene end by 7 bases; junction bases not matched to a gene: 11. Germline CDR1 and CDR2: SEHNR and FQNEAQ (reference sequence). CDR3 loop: CASSLTGTGPGQPQHF. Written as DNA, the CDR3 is TGTGCCAGCAGCTTGACGGGGACAGGCCCAGGGCAGCCCCAGCATTTT.

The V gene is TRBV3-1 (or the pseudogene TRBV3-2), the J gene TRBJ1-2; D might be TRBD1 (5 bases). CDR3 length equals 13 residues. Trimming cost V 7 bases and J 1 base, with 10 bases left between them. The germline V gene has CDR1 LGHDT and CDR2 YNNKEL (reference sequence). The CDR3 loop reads CASTGEGNYGYTF. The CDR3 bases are TGTGCCAGCACGGGGGAAGGTAACTATGGCTACACCTTC.

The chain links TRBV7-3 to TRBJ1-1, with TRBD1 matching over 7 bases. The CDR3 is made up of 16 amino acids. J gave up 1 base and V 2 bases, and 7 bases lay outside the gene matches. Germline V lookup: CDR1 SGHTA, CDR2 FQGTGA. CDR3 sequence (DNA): TGTGCCAGCAGCTTATCAGGGGGTGTAGGGAACACTGAAGCTTTCTTT. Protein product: CASSLSGGVGNTEAFF.

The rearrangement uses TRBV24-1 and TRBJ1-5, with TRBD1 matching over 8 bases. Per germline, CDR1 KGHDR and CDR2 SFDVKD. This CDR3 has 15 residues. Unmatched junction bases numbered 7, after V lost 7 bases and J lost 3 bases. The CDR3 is CATSIGTGVNQPQHF. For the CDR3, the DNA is TGTGCCACCAGCATAGGGACAGGCGTCAATCAGCCCCAGCATTTT.

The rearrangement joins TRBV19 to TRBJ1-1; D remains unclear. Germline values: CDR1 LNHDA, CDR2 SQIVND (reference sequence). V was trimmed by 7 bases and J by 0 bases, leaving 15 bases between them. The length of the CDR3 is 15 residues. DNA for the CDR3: TGTGCCAGTACCCCGCTCGACACCTTGAACACTGAAGCTTTCTTT. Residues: CASTPLDTLNTEAFF.

The CDR3 protein is CASSVIPGQTMNTEAFF. In DNA, the CDR3 is TGTGCCAGTAGTGTCATACCGGGACAGACGATGAACACTGAAGCTTTCTTT. The J gene is TRBJ1-1, the V gene TRBV19; TRBD1 aligns across 7 bases. Germline trimming cut 5 bases from V and 0 bases from J; bases unmatched to any gene: 12. Per the germline V gene, CDR1 is LNHDA and CDR2 is SQIVND (reference sequence). The CDR3 loop spans 17 amino acids.

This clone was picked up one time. The CDR3 here is CATSRGGANTEAFF. The DNA for the CDR3 is TGTGCCACCAGCAGAGGTGGGGCGAACACTGAAGCTTTCTTT. The V and J genes are TRBV15 and TRBJ1-1, with D perhaps TRBD1 (5 bases). Germline loops: CDR1 LNHNV, CDR2 YYDKDF (reference sequence). V gave up 1 base and J gave up 1 base, with 7 bases separating them. This CDR3 is 14 amino acids long. Full variable domain (missing parts from reference TRBV15 and TRBJ1-1): DAMVIQNPRYQVTQFGKPVTLSCSQTLNHNVMYWYQQKSSQAPKLLFHYYDKDFNNEADTPDNFQSRRPNTSFCFLDIRSPGLGDTAMYLCATSRGGANTEAFFGQGTRLTVV.

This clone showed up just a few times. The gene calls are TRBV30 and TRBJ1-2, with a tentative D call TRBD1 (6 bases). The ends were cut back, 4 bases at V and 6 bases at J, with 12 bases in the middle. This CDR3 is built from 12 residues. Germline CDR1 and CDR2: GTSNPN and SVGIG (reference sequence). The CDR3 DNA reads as TGTGCCTGGATTAGACAGGCCAATGGCTACACCTTC. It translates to CAWIRQANGYTF.

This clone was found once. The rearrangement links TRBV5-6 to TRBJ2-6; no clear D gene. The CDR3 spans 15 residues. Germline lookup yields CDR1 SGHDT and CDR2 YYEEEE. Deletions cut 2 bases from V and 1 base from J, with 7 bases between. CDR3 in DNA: TGTGCCAGCAGCTTCCTGGGATCTGGGGCCAACGTCCTGACTTTC. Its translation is CASSFLGSGANVLTF. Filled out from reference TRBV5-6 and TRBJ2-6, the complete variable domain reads DAGVTQSPTHLIKTRGQQVTLRCSPKSGHDTVSWYQQALGQGPQFIFQYYEEEERQRGNFPDRFSGHQFPNYSSELNVNALLLGDSALYLCASSFLGSGANVLTFGAGSRLTVL.

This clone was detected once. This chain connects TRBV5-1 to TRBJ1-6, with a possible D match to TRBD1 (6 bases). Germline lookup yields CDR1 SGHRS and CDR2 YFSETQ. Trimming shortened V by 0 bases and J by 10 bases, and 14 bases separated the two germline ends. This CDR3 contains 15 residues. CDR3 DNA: TGCGCCAGCAGCTTGGCAGCAGGGGTGCGATCACCCCTCCACTTT. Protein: CASSLAAGVRSPLHF.

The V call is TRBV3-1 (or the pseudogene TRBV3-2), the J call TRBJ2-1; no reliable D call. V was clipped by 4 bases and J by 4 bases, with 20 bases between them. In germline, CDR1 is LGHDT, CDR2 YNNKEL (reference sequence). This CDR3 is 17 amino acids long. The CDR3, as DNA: TGTGCCAGCAGCCCGAACAAGACCCAGCCACTATACAATGAGCAGTTCTTC. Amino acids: CASSPNKTQPLYNEQFF.